The T cell receptor (beta chain) under discussion was sequenced for a study of patients and donors after allogeneic stem cell transplantation. A single record per CDR3 protein comes from TCRdb applying MiXCR to the RT-PCR reads. The sample contains 70,000 to 95,000 distinct CDR3 sequences, approximately 5.2% of which appear only once. This clonotype is medium-sized (0.01 to 0.1%). Germline V CDR1 and CDR2: MNHNS, SASEGT. Trimming removed 6 bases from V and 4 bases from J, with 10 bases in between. CDR3 length equals 13 residues. The sequencing sample was made of blood, either unsorted or a sorted T cell fraction (not recorded which). V is TRBV6-1 and J is TRBJ1-5, with D possibly TRBD1 on 6 matching bases. This clonotype originated in a human donor who was either an allogeneic HSCT recipient or a stem cell or donor lymphocyte infusion donor (not recorded which). It is not recorded whose cells these are; they may come from a transplant donor. The CDR3 nucleotides read TGTGCCAGCAGCGGACAGCAGAATCAGCCCCAGCATTTT. Encoded protein: CASSGQQNQPQHF.